This entry features one T cell receptor beta chain sequence. Clones were read by immunoSEQ multiplex PCR, and TCRdb kept only the in-frame ones, dropping some. This repertoire shows tens of thousands of clones, around nine tenths found once; its top ten account for roughly 1.5%. Unmatched junction bases numbered 11, after V lost 4 bases and J lost 4 bases. The CDR3 length is 18 residues. Germline assignment: CDR1 MGHRA and CDR2 YSYEKL. This record comes from a study of control samples from healthy donors and cancer patients. The source of this sequence is a woman in her thirties or forties with lung cancer. Input material: PBMCs. V and J are TRBV4-1 and TRBJ2-5; 14 bases map to TRBD2. The CDR3: CASSPGTSGGYYRETQYF. CDR3 DNA sequence: TGCGCCAGCAGCCCCGGGACTAGCGGGGGATATTACCGAGAGACCCAGTACTTC.